This T cell receptor beta chain was recorded in a study of CD8 T cells in ankylosing spondylitis. The study, taken as a whole, reports: Reportedly, significant enrichment of disease-linked clones occurred in matched ankylosing spondylitis synovial fluid.

This clonotype was picked up a small number of times. The antigen is not known. TCRdb recomputed calls from the 5' RACE reads with MiXCR, one row per CDR3 protein. The sample includes 350,000 to 450,000 distinct CDR3 sequences, 20% to 25% seen only once; the top ten take about an eighth. Per the germline V gene, CDR1 is LGHDT and CDR2 is YNNKEL (reference sequence). This CDR3 comprises 12 residues. Trimming at V came to 5 bases and at J to 14 bases, leaving 8 bases not matched to a gene. V is TRBV3-1 and J is TRBJ2-5, with 10 positions matching TRBD2. The sequence came from a male donor with ankylosing spondylitis or in good health (not recorded which). The sample taken for sequencing was blood, either unsorted or a sorted T cell fraction (not recorded which). The CDR3 DNA follows: TGTGCCAGCAGCATAGCGGGGGGAGCGCTATACTTC. It translates to CASSIAGGALYF.